A single sample is the source of the 24 T cell receptor beta chains below, sequenced in a study of identical twins. TCRdb recomputed calls from the 5' RACE reads with MiXCR, one row per CDR3 protein. The sample yields 200,000 to 300,000 distinct CDR3 sequences, 8% to 11% seen once. Sequencing input: memory T cells sorted from blood. Every receptor here comes from a man in his fifties or sixties in good health.

This clonotype was seen at least ten times. The V call is TRBV20-1, the J call TRBJ2-1, with 11 bases fitting TRBD2. V shed 6 bases and J 7 bases; nucleotides not matched to a gene: 8. The CDR3 sequence is 14 residues long. The germline gives CDR1 DFQATT, CDR2 SNEGSKA (reference sequence). In DNA form, the CDR3 reads TGCAGTGCCGCCTTAGCGGGGGGGCGGAATGAGCAGTTCTTC. It is translated as CSAALAGGRNEQFF.

This chain links TRBV6-1 with TRBJ2-3; 13 bases line up with TRBD2. The CDR3 covers 19 residues. Germline loops: CDR1 MNHNS, CDR2 SASEGT. V shed 4 bases and J 4 bases; nucleotides not matched to a gene: 14. The CDR3 bases are TGTGCCAGCAGTGGGACTAGCGGGGGACCGAGGAGTGGGGCAGATACGCAGTATTTT. This sequence encodes CASSGTSGGPRSGADTQYF.

Many counts were recorded for this clonotype. The J gene is TRBJ2-5, the V gene TRBV9; D is possibly TRBD1 (6 bases). There are 12 residues in the CDR3. Germline V lookup: CDR1 SGDLS, CDR2 YYNGEE. Trimming cost V 3 bases and J 3 bases, with 6 bases left between them. The CDR3 DNA reads TGTGCCAGCAGCGCAGGGGAAGAGACCCAGTACTTC. Amino acid sequence: CASSAGEETQYF.

The chain employs TRBV9 and TRBJ2-3; the D gene is possibly TRBD2 (6 bases). This CDR3 is built from 17 residues. Germline V gene data show CDR1 as SGDLS and CDR2 as YYNGEE. V dropped 0 bases and J dropped 3 bases, with 17 bases sitting between them. CDR3 region: CASSVDPRDFVTDTQYF. The DNA of the CDR3 is TGTGCCAGCAGCGTAGACCCGCGGGATTTTGTAACAGATACGCAGTATTTT.

This clonotype was recorded at least ten times. The chain uses TRBV6-2 or TRBV6-3 and TRBJ2-7; D unresolved. CDR3 length: 11 residues. Trimming took off 7 bases at V and 3 bases at J, with 7 bases between the two ends. CDR1 is MNHEY and CDR2 is SVGEGT in the germline V gene. The CDR3, as DNA: TGTGCCAGCACGAACGGCTACGAGCAGTACTTC. Translated, it gives CASTNGYEQYF.

This clonotype occurred a few times. The chain links TRBV27 to TRBJ2-7; TRBD1 aligns across 9 bases. Germline trimming cut 4 bases from V and 0 bases from J; bases unmatched to any gene: 10. The length of the CDR3 is 17 residues. From germline, CDR1 is MNHEY and CDR2 SMNVEV (reference sequence). The CDR3 bases are TGTGCCAGCAGTTCGGTTCTAGGGACAGGGAGCTCCTACGAGCAGTACTTC. Protein product: CASSSVLGTGSSYEQYF.

This clonotype occurred many times. The V and J genes are TRBV10-3 and TRBJ2-3, with 11 bases lining up with TRBD2. The CDR3 extends over 16 amino acids. J was trimmed by 6 bases and V by 11 bases; bases with no gene match: 16. Germline CDR1 is ENHRY and CDR2 is SYGVKD. The CDR3, as DNA: TGTGCCGCCAGGGGGGCTAGCGGGGGGTTGGTCGATACGCAGTATTTT. Its protein product is CAARGASGGLVDTQYF.

The CDR3 is CASSPSTGGLLHF. The CDR3 DNA reads TGCGCCAGCAGCCCTTCGACAGGGGGCCTACTCCACTTT. The gene calls are TRBV5-1 and TRBJ1-6, with 10 nucleotides matching TRBD1. Germline assignment: CDR1 SGHRS and CDR2 YFSETQ. This CDR3 is built from 13 residues. J lost 16 bases, V lost 4 bases, and 8 bases had no gene match. Looking up the rest from reference TRBV5-1 and TRBJ1-6 gives the full variable domain: KAGVTQTPRYLIKTRGQQVTLSCSPISGHRSVSWYQQTPGQGLQFLFEYFSETQRNKGNFPGRFSGRQFSNSRSEMNVSTLELGDSALYLCASSPSTGGLLHFGNGTRLTVT.

This chain links TRBV11-2 with TRBJ2-2, with D perhaps matching TRBD1 (6 bases). The CDR3 is made up of 16 amino acids. From germline, CDR1 is SGHAT and CDR2 FQNNGV. V shed 1 base and J shed 2 bases, with 11 bases lying between them. In nucleotides, the CDR3 is TGTGCCAGCAGCTTAGGTGCAGGGGCCAACACCGGGGAGCTGTTTTTT. Amino acid sequence: CASSLGAGANTGELFF. The complete variable domain, with remaining parts taken from reference TRBV11-2 and TRBJ2-2, reads EAGVAQSPRYKIIEKRQSVAFWCNPISGHATLYWYQQILGQGPKLLIQFQNNGVVDDSQLPKDRFSAERLKGVDSTLKIQPAKLEDSAVYLCASSLGAGANTGELFFGEGSRLTVL.

The table lists this clonotype with many counts. The V call is TRBV29-1, the J call TRBJ1-3, with D perhaps matching TRBD1 (5 bases). The CDR3 covers 16 residues. The germline CDR1 and CDR2 sequences are SQVTM and ANQGSEA. Trimming stripped 4 bases from V and 4 bases from J, with 20 bases between. In nucleotides, the CDR3 is TGCAGCGTTGCGTTTGGCGGCCAGGGACCAGGAAACACCATATATTTT. Protein sequence: CSVAFGGQGPGNTIYF.

This clonotype appeared a few times. The CDR3 is CASSQDRDIPVYNEQFF. CDR3 nucleotide sequence: TGCGCCAGCAGCCAAGATCGGGACATTCCCGTCTACAATGAGCAGTTCTTC. The gene calls are TRBV4-1 and TRBJ2-1, with D maybe TRBD1 (6 bases). CDR3 length: 17 residues. Trimming removed 0 bases at V and 3 bases at J, with 15 bases between. Germline values: CDR1 MGHRA, CDR2 YSYEKL.

The V gene is TRBV9, the J gene TRBJ2-1; 12 bases are shared with TRBD2. CDR3 size: 15 residues. The junction had 10 bases not matched to a gene; V was cut back by 4 bases and J by 11 bases. The germline gives CDR1 SGDLS, CDR2 YYNGEE. CDR3 sequence: CASSSSFGLAGKQFF. CDR3 nucleotide sequence: TGTGCCAGCAGCTCCTCATTCGGACTAGCGGGGAAGCAGTTCTTC.

The CDR3 DNA reads as TGTGCCAGCAGCGACGGGAGATTGAACACCGGGGAGCTGTTTTTT. Protein sequence: CASSDGRLNTGELFF. The rearrangement uses TRBV7-8 and TRBJ2-2; D perhaps matches TRBD2 (6 bases). Germline loops: CDR1 SGHVS, CDR2 FQNEAQ. The V end was cut by 5 bases, the J end by 1 base, with 11 bases between. The CDR3 covers 15 residues. The entire variable domain, with the rest obtained from reference TRBV7-8 and TRBJ2-2, is as follows: GAGVSQSPRYKVAKRGQDVALRCDPISGHVSLFWYQQALGQGPEFLTYFQNEAQLDKSGLPSDRFFAERPEGSVSTLKIQRTQQEDSAVYLCASSDGRLNTGELFFGEGSRLTVL.

The chain links TRBV27 to TRBJ2-1, with 9 bases identical to TRBD2. CDR3 length: 17 residues. V lost 4 bases and J lost 7; bases outside the gene matches: 14. Per germline, CDR1 MNHEY and CDR2 SMNVEV (reference sequence). In nucleotides, the CDR3 is TGTGCCAGCAGTTACGCTCCTTTAGCGGGAGCTAGAAATGAGCAGTTCTTC. Translated: CASSYAPLAGARNEQFF.

This clonotype appeared many times. The J gene is TRBJ1-1, the V gene TRBV7-2; 8 bases align to TRBD1. The CDR3 covers 14 residues. Germline CDR1 SGHTA, CDR2 FQGNSA. With V trimmed by 3 bases and J by 10 bases, 10 bases remained unmatched. This CDR3 is CASSFRDRTRVAFF. CDR3 nucleotides: TGTGCCAGCAGCTTTCGGGACAGGACGAGGGTAGCTTTCTTT.

There are a few counts of this clonotype. The gene calls are TRBV11-1 and TRBJ2-5; possibly TRBD2 for D (7 bases). CDR1 is SGHAT, CDR2 FQDESV, per germline (reference sequence). This CDR3 contains 18 residues. Trimming removed 5 bases at V and 4 bases at J, with 26 bases between. CDR3 sequence (DNA): TGTGCCAGCAGCGCAGGACTGGGCGGGGGCACCTCTGGAGAGACCCAGTACTTC. It specifies CASSAGLGGGTSGETQYF.

This clonotype was counted once. The rearrangement joins TRBV20-1 to TRBJ2-3; D perhaps matches TRBD2 (6 bases). V was cut by 6 bases and J by 6 bases, with 13 bases left in between. The germline gives CDR1 DFQATT, CDR2 SNEGSKA (reference sequence). This CDR3 has 12 amino acids. The CDR3 DNA follows: TGCAGTGCCCGACTAGGCATGGATACGCAGTATTTT. This encodes CSARLGMDTQYF.

The V and J genes are TRBV5-6 and TRBJ2-1; D remains unclear. The CDR3 contains 13 residues. V was cut by 4 bases and J by 7 bases, with 12 bases left in between. The germline CDR1 and CDR2 sequences are SGHDT and YYEEEE. The CDR3 DNA sequence: TGTGCCAGCAGCCCGTACATAGGAAATGAGCAGTTCTTC. Translated: CASSPYIGNEQFF.

In its sample, this clonotype was seen many times. This chain connects TRBV3-1 to TRBJ1-1, with 8 nucleotides matching TRBD1. Trimming took 4 bases from V and 0 from J; bases not matched to a gene: 22. The CDR3 runs to 21 residues. The germline V gene encodes CDR1 LGHDT and CDR2 YNNKEL (reference sequence). The CDR3 DNA is TGTGCCAGCAGCCTAGAAGAGATCACGGGACAGGCAGGGCCATTGAACACTGAAGCTTTCTTT. Protein sequence: CASSLEEITGQAGPLNTEAFF.

This chain links TRBV4-1 with TRBJ2-3; 12 positions agree with TRBD2. Germline CDR1 is MGHRA and CDR2 is YSYEKL. The V segment lost 1 base and the J segment 0 bases; nucleotides outside the gene matches: 8. The CDR3 is made up of 19 amino acids. CDR3 bases: TGCGCCAGCAGCCAAGGGTTTATAACTAGCGGGAGGAGCACAGATACGCAGTATTTT. Residues: CASSQGFITSGRSTDTQYF.

The CDR3 loop reads CSAYSTSGSYEQYF. CDR3 nucleotide sequence: TGCAGTGCTTACTCGACTAGCGGCTCCTACGAGCAGTACTTC. The V call is TRBV20-1, the J call TRBJ2-7, with TRBD2 matching over 9 bases. The germline CDR1 and CDR2 sequences are DFQATT and SNEGSKA (reference sequence). This CDR3 region has 14 residues. Trimming took 5 bases from V and 0 from J; bases not matched to a gene: 5.

This clonotype was recorded many times. V usage is TRBV20-1 and J usage is TRBJ1-6; D is uncertain. The CDR3 is made up of 12 amino acids. V was cut by 3 bases and J by 7 bases, with 7 bases left in between. Germline CDR1 reads DFQATT; CDR2 reads SNEGSKA (reference sequence). The CDR3 protein is CSASLGNSPLHF. The CDR3 nucleotides are TGCAGTGCTAGTTTAGGGAATTCACCCCTCCACTTT.

This clonotype was counted many times. CDR3 amino acids: CSARNPIPGKNTEAFF. In nucleotides, the CDR3 is TGCAGTGCTAGAAACCCTATCCCGGGTAAGAACACTGAAGCTTTCTTT. The chain uses TRBV20-1 and TRBJ1-1; D gene unclear. The CDR3 length is 16 residues. Germline assignment: CDR1 DFQATT and CDR2 SNEGSKA (reference sequence). Trimming took 2 bases from V and 1 from J, leaving 17 bases between them.

The rearrangement uses TRBV20-1 and TRBJ2-7; 9 nucleotides line up with TRBD1. The germline gives CDR1 DFQATT, CDR2 SNEGSKA (reference sequence). The CDR3 totals 15 residues. V was pared by 3 bases and J by 2 bases, with 8 bases of the junction left unmatched. CDR3 nucleotides: TGCAGTGCTAGTGGGACAGGGAGTGGAGCCTACGAGCAGTACTTC. Translated, it gives CSASGTGSGAYEQYF.